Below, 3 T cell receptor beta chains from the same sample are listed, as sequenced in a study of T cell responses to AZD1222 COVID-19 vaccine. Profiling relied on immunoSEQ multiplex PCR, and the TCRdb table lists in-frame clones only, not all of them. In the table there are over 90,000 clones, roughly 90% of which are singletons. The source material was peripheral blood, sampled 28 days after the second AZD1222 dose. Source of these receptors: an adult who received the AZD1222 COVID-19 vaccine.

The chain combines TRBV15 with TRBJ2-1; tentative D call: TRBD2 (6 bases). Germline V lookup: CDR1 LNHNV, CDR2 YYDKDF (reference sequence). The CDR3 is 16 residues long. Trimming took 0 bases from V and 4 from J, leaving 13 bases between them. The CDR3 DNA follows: TGTGCCACCAGCAGAGATTGGGCGGGATCTTACAATGAGCAGTTCTTC. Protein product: CATSRDWAGSYNEQFF.

The CDR3 DNA reads as TGTGCCATCAGTGTTGCCGGGACAGGGGGACTCAATGAGCAGTTCTTC. Protein: CAISVAGTGGLNEQFF. This chain links TRBV10-3 with TRBJ2-1; 11 bases fit TRBD1. This CDR3 region has 16 residues. Germline V gene data show CDR1 as ENHRY and CDR2 as SYGVKD. After removal of 4 bases from V and 6 bases from J, the junction contained 8 bases not matched to a gene.

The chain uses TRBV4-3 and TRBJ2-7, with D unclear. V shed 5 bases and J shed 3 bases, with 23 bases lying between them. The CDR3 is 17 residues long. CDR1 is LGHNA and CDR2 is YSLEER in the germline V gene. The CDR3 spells CASSSSRELGSFYEQYF. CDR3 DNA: TGCGCCAGCAGCAGTTCGAGAGAGCTTGGCAGCTTCTACGAGCAGTACTTC.